Sequencing of this TCR beta chain was carried out in a study of blood T cell repertoires in COVID-19. About the study: There were acute and convalescent COVID-19 samples, and they came from the United States, Italy and Spain. T cells, B-cell-depleted T cells, or PBMCs supplied cDNA or gDNA.

Germline-derived CDR1 and CDR2 are KGHSH and LQKENI. The CDR3 sequence is 13 residues long. Trimming removed 3 bases from V and 1 base from J, with 7 bases in between. Produced via immunoSEQ multiplex PCR; TCRdb's table is partial and in-frame only. The sample shows under 75,000 clones, roughly 90% of them seen only once. This chain connects TRBV18 to TRBJ2-7; the D gene is possibly TRBD1 (5 bases). Sequencing was done on a sample of peripheral blood. This clonotype was obtained from a man aged 30-40 years with acute or convalescent COVID-19. The CDR3 loop is CASSPDTSYEQYF. CDR3 DNA: TGTGCCAGCTCACCGGACACTTCCTACGAGCAGTACTTC.